These 20 T cell receptor beta chains were all obtained from the same sample, sequenced in a study of cytomegalovirus exposure and HLA in healthy donors. PCR primers comprised 60 Vbeta and 13 Jbeta primers. The data were produced by immunoSEQ multiplex PCR, yet TCRdb's version contains in-frame clones alone and is incomplete. The sample shows approximately 140,000 clones, 82% of them seen only once. Input material: PBMCs. The origin of the receptors is a male donor in good health and CMV-seronegative.

The chain combines TRBV6-5 with TRBJ2-5; TRBD2 agrees at 10 bases. The DNA end is a closer match to TRBJ2-7, so the J assignment may be wrong. This CDR3 region has 16 residues. The germline gives CDR1 MNHEY, CDR2 SVGAGI. This CDR3 reads CASSYSTLAGAYEQYF. The CDR3 nucleotides are TGTGCCAGCAGTTACTCGACGCTAGCGGGAGCCTACGAGCAGTACTTC.

The chain joins TRBV6-1 to TRBJ1-1; 7 nucleotides match TRBD1. CDR1 is MNHNS, CDR2 SASEGT, per germline. The CDR3 totals 13 residues. The trim removed 7 bases at V and 4 bases at J, leaving 6 bases unmatched. The CDR3 here is CASNTGTVTEAFF. Here the CDR3 DNA reads TGTGCCAGCAATACCGGGACAGTCACTGAAGCTTTCTTT.

On this clone itself: A read error may account for a junction end that differs from germline. The genes are TRBV5-8 and TRBJ1-2; D not resolved. The germline V gene encodes CDR1 SGHTS and CDR2 YDEGEE. The CDR3 covers 10 residues. CDR3 coding DNA: TGTGCCAGCAGCTTGGCCAAGAGTTTCTTC. Translating gives CASSLAKSFF.

The chain has TRBV7-2 and TRBJ2-1; 7 nucleotides agree with TRBD1. Germline CDR1 SGHTA, CDR2 FQGNSA. The CDR3 consists of 15 residues. V gave up 5 bases and J gave up 2 bases; unmatched junction bases: 6. CDR3 protein: CASSPRDSPYNEQFF. CDR3 nucleotide sequence: TGTGCCAGCAGCCCCCGGGACAGCCCCTACAATGAGCAGTTCTTC.

The chain couples TRBV7-3 to TRBJ1-5, with 11 bases that match TRBD1. This CDR3 has 18 residues. J gave up 0 bases and V 0 bases, and 4 bases lay outside the gene matches. Germline V lookup: CDR1 SGHTA, CDR2 FQGTGA. The CDR3 loop is CASSLTGQGVYSNQPQHF. The CDR3 DNA follows: TGTGCCAGCAGCTTAACGGGACAGGGGGTTTATAGCAATCAGCCCCAGCATTTT.

V usage is TRBV18 and J usage is TRBJ2-3; the D gene is possibly TRBD1 (6 bases). The CDR3 runs 14 residues. The ends were cut back, 5 bases at V and 5 bases at J, with 14 bases in the middle. Germline V gives CDR1 KGHSH, CDR2 LQKENI. CDR3 region: CASSEGRGEDTQYF. The CDR3 bases are TGTGCCAGCTCAGAAGGCAGGGGAGAAGATACGCAGTATTTT.

The chain links TRBV30 to TRBJ2-5, with D tentatively TRBD2 (6 bases). Matching the DNA end better, TRBJ2-7 makes the J call doubtful. Germline lookup yields CDR1 GTSNPN and CDR2 SVGIG (reference sequence). The CDR3 sequence is 14 residues long. CDR3 sequence reads: CAWRIGSGSYEQYF. The CDR3 DNA follows: TGTGCCTGGAGGATCGGGAGTGGGTCCTACGAGCAGTACTTC.

About this clone: Other DNA sequences in this sample translate to the same CDR3. The chain carries TRBV4-3 and TRBJ2-7, with D perhaps TRBD1 (5 bases). Trimming pared 4 bases from V and 2 bases from J, leaving 18 bases between. Germline V gives CDR1 LGHNA, CDR2 YSLEER. CDR3 length: 16 residues. The chain's CDR3 is CASSPHRQGIAYEQYF. CDR3 DNA sequence: TGCGCCAGCAGCCCCCATCGGCAGGGTATTGCCTACGAGCAGTACTTC.

J is TRBJ2-7 and V is TRBV5-5; D may be TRBD1 (6 bases). Germline assignment: CDR1 SGHKS and CDR2 YYEKEE (reference sequence). The CDR3 totals 12 residues. Trimming shortened V by 4 bases and J by 5 bases, and 10 bases separated the two germline ends. CDR3 DNA: TGTGCCAGCAGCAACCAGGGGAACGAGCAGTACTTC. It yields the protein CASSNQGNEQYF.

This chain connects TRBV19 to TRBJ2-5; D remains unclear. The CDR3 totals 13 residues. Germline V lookup: CDR1 LNHDA, CDR2 SQIVND (reference sequence). The V gene lost 1 base and the J gene lost 2 bases, with 5 bases spanning the gap. The CDR3 bases are TGTGCCAGTAGTATAGGAGAACAAGAGACCCAGTACTTC. It specifies CASSIGEQETQYF.

This sequence joins TRBV19 and TRBJ2-5; 7 bases align to TRBD1. The J segment lost 0 bases and the V segment lost 5 bases, leaving 3 bases of the junction unmatched. Germline V lookup: CDR1 LNHDA, CDR2 SQIVND (reference sequence). The CDR3 extends over 14 amino acids. The CDR3 protein is CASSVTGHQETQYF. As DNA, the CDR3 is TGTGCCAGTAGTGTGACAGGGCACCAAGAGACCCAGTACTTC.

The gene calls are TRBV15 and TRBJ2-3, with 14 bases identical to TRBD2. The CDR3 is made up of 21 amino acids. CDR1 and CDR2 (germline): LNHNV, YYDKDF (reference sequence). V gave up 4 bases and J gave up 1 base; unmatched junction bases: 16. The CDR3 nucleotides are TGTGCCACCAGCACACTACACGAGAGACTAGCGGGAGGGTCCCGCACAGATACGCAGTATTTT. Amino acids: CATSTLHERLAGGSRTDTQYF. Looking up the rest from reference TRBV15 and TRBJ2-3 gives the full variable domain: DAMVIQNPRYQVTQFGKPVTLSCSQTLNHNVMYWYQQKSSQAPKLLFHYYDKDFNNEADTPDNFQSRRPNTSFCFLDIRSPGLGDTAMYLCATSTLHERLAGGSRTDTQYFGPGTRLTVL.

The chain combines TRBV4-2 with TRBJ1-2, with 9 bases fitting TRBD1. With V trimmed by 0 bases and J by 6 bases, 8 bases remained unmatched. CDR3 size: 16 residues. CDR1 is LGHNA, CDR2 YNFKEQ, per germline. The CDR3 reads CASSQERPDRGNGYTF. Written as DNA, the CDR3 is TGTGCCAGCAGCCAAGAGCGGCCCGACAGGGGGAATGGCTACACCTTC.

The chain recombines TRBV5-4 with TRBJ2-7, with a weak D call TRBD1 (6 bases). Germline V gives CDR1 SGHNT, CDR2 YYREEE (reference sequence). This CDR3 comprises 14 residues. V lost 4 bases and J 4 bases, leaving 15 bases between the germline ends. The CDR3 here is CASSGHGTHYEQYF. DNA of the CDR3: TGTGCCAGCAGCGGCCACGGGACACATTACGAGCAGTACTTC.

The chain employs TRBV6-5 and TRBJ2-7; D unresolved. V was pared by 0 bases and J by 0 bases, with 9 bases between. Germline V CDR1 and CDR2: MNHEY, SVGAGI. The CDR3 runs 15 residues. DNA for the CDR3: TGTGCCAGCAGTTACTCCGCCCTAAGCTCCTACGAGCAGTACTTC. Protein: CASSYSALSSYEQYF.

The chain joins TRBV28 to TRBJ2-1, with 10 bases that match TRBD2. This CDR3 region has 15 residues. Trimming cost V 5 bases and J 3 bases; bases outside gene matches: 4. Germline CDR1 and CDR2: MDHEN and SYDVKM. The chain's CDR3 is CASSTPSGSYNEQFF. CDR3 DNA: TGTGCCAGCAGTACTCCTAGCGGGAGCTACAATGAGCAGTTCTTC.

V usage is TRBV6-1 and J usage is TRBJ2-7; 7 bases fit TRBD1. Germline V gives CDR1 MNHNS, CDR2 SASEGT. This CDR3 region has 14 residues. Trimming at V came to 1 base and at J to 6 bases, leaving 6 bases not matched to a gene. CDR3 protein: CASSEEATGFEQYF. The CDR3 nucleotides are TGTGCCAGCAGTGAAGAAGCGACAGGGTTCGAGCAGTACTTC.

V is TRBV19 and J is TRBJ2-4, with 8 bases matching TRBD2. The CDR3 spans 13 residues. Unmatched junction bases numbered 3, after V lost 9 bases and J lost 2 bases. The germline gives CDR1 LNHDA, CDR2 SQIVND (reference sequence). This chain's CDR3 is CASRLAPKNIQYF. The CDR3 nucleotides read TGTGCCAGCCGACTAGCGCCCAAAAACATTCAGTACTTC.

The chain couples TRBV5-6 to TRBJ2-3, with TRBD2 identical over 11 bases. Per the germline V gene, CDR1 is SGHDT and CDR2 is YYEEEE. The length of the CDR3 is 15 residues. Germline trimming cut 2 bases from V and 1 base from J; bases unmatched to any gene: 0. CDR3 protein: CASSLLAGGTDTQYF. DNA of the CDR3: TGTGCCAGCAGCTTACTAGCGGGGGGCACAGATACGCAGTATTTT.

The chain has TRBV29-1 and TRBJ2-3; 10 bases line up with TRBD1. The CDR3 loop spans 15 amino acids. Per the germline V gene, CDR1 is SQVTM and CDR2 is ANQGSEA. Trimming took 4 bases from V and 6 from J; bases not matched to a gene: 10. CDR3: CSVAVRQGAGDTQYF. The DNA of the CDR3 is TGCAGCGTTGCCGTTAGACAGGGGGCAGGGGATACGCAGTATTTT.